This T cell receptor (beta chain) comes out of a study of T-cell memory formation after mild COVID-19 (dated by TCRdb to the early 2020s). About the full investigation: TCR sequence clusters from the two donors were largely donor specific. In a couple of donors, T-cell clones that expanded and contracted after mild COVID-19 were tracked by sequencing TCRalpha and TCRbeta repertoires over time. The cohort was made up of two young adult volunteers, one female and one male, who were previously healthy. The paper's findings and limits, for the study overall: Only a couple of mild cases were covered in the study, and larger cohorts including severe cases with pre-infection samples were considered necessary. Contracting CD4+ clones were found mainly in CM and EM memory subsets, while CD8+ clones were enriched in EMRA. Some responding clones were detected in pre-infection memory, which suggested that pre-existing cross-reactive memory T cells had joined the SARS-CoV-2 response. Whether the second-wave clones peaking on day 37 were SARS-CoV-2 specific was not confirmed. Clones contracting from day 15 to 85 had balanced CD4/CD8 phenotypes, while a second wave expanding from day 15 to 37 was biased towards CD4+.

Ficoll-Paque density gradient centrifugation was the method used to isolate PBMCs. The junction carries 8 bases between V and J, which are trimmed by 1 base and 7 bases respectively. There are 13 amino acids in the CDR3, from cysteine to phenylalanine inclusive. Only the CDR3 region is kept as DNA, spanning 39 bases read in frame from base 1. According to the germline V gene, CDR1 reads SGHTA and CDR2 reads FQGNSA. The listed sequencing device is Illumina NovaSeq 6000. Using 5'RACE with constant-segment primers, TCRalpha and TCRbeta cDNA libraries were constructed, with sample barcodes and unique molecular identifiers added in the process. RNA was extracted from every sample with Trizol reagent. Library amplification was performed in two PCR steps, and a second sample barcode and Illumina TruSeq adapters were introduced in the second step. Libraries were sequenced on an Illumina NovaSeq with 2 x 150 bp paired-end reads. The paper's processing steps were these. With migec v1.2.7, reads were demultiplexed and then collapsed into UMI-guided consensus sequences. With mixcr v2.1.11, UMI consensuses were aligned to TRA and TRB V and J templates and assembled into clonotypes. Expanded or contracted clonotypes were those called significant by both edgeR and NoisET, with noise models trained on biological replicates. For edgeR calls, the thresholds were a false discovery rate-adjusted p below 0.01 and a log2 fold-change of 1. As an exploratory analysis of dynamics, max-normalized trajectories of the 1000 most abundant clonotypes were examined by PCA with hierarchical clustering. Separately sequenced CD4+ and CD8+ repertoires were used to assign a CD4 or CD8 phenotype to each responding clone. TCRdb cleaned the public reads at Q25 with fastp, built clones with MiXCR and kept in-frame beta chains. Every CDR3 protein is listed once, alongside the most common genes and DNA of its rows. These V and J calls derive from TCRdb rather than the authors' analysis. The sample profile shows 400,000 or so distinct CDR3 sequences; 20% of them were found once. The ten top clones hold around 8% of the sample.

A word on this clonotype: The antigen it recognizes is unknown. Base qualities are missing; no much larger clone stands one base away.

Sequencing input: PBMCs or a T cell subset sorted from them (not recorded which). This receptor was taken from an adult woman who had mild COVID-19 (a few samples of this study predate the infection). The sample titles of this study are shuffled in the database, so cell type and time point are left out; the donor was told from shared clones. The rearranged segments are TRBV7-2 and TRBJ2-1, with the D segment identity uncertain. The bases read TGTGCCAGCAGCTTAGGGGCGGTAAATGAGCAGTTCTTC. Translation gives CASSLGAVNEQFF.